Listed below are T cell receptor beta chains from one sample, sequenced in a study of T cell responses to AZD1222 COVID-19 vaccine. This table comes from immunoSEQ multiplex PCR, and its TCRdb copy is limited to in-frame clones, with some not included. The sample holds roughly 48,000 clones, roughly 90% seen once. This sample comprised peripheral blood, obtained 28 days after the second AZD1222 dose. These receptors all stem from an adult who received the AZD1222 COVID-19 vaccine. The CDR3 runs from the conserved cysteine through the conserved F or W. Each record gives: D gene, V gene, clone size, J gene, CDR3 protein, CDR3 DNA. D genes are given only for firm matches. Clone size is shown for a subset of rows, as once, few, many or a class of expanded clone.

>-|TRBV28|-|TRBJ2-7
CASSELTSYEQYF
TGTGCCAGCAGCGAGCTAACCTCCTACGAGCAGTACTTC
>-|TRBV6-5|-|TRBJ1-5
CASTINGNSHQPQHF
TGTGCCAGCACCATCAACGGGAACTCTCATCAGCCCCAGCATTTT
>-|TRBV28|-|TRBJ2-7
CASTPGQFSYEQYF
TGTGCCAGCACCCCCGGTCAGTTCTCCTACGAGCAGTACTTC
>-|TRBV6-2/TRBV6-3|once|TRBJ2-2
CASSPSTANTGELFF
TGTGCCAGCAGTCCCTCGACAGCGAACACCGGGGAGCTGTTTTTT
>-|TRBV29-1|-|TRBJ1-4
CSVEAGVTTNEKLFF
TGCAGCGTTGAAGCGGGGGTTACAACTAATGAAAAACTGTTTTTT
>TRBD2|TRBV25-1|-|TRBJ2-5
CASSDLGRGDETQYF
TGTGCCAGCAGTGATTTAGGGCGGGGGGACGAGACCCAGTACTTC
>-|TRBV4-2|-|TRBJ1-1
CASSQEQGGTEAFF
TGTGCCAGCAGCCAAGAACAGGGTGGCACTGAAGCTTTCTTT
>-|TRBV6-6|-|TRBJ1-4
CASSYWRTGNEKLFF
TGTGCCAGCAGTTACTGGCGGACGGGGAATGAAAAACTGTTTTTT
>TRBD2|TRBV5-4|-|TRBJ2-3
CASSGRAPGIDTQYF
TGTGCCAGCAGCGGGAGGGCCCCTGGGATAGATACGCAGTATTTT
>-|TRBV25-1|once|TRBJ1-3
CASITYAPGTSGNTIYF
TGTGCCAGCATTACGTACGCCCCAGGAACCTCTGGAAACACCATATATTTT
>-|TRBV4-1|-|TRBJ1-4
CASSPNFGVGPQGTNEKLFF
TGCGCCAGCAGCCCTAACTTTGGGGTAGGGCCGCAGGGGACTAATGAAAAACTGTTTTTT
>TRBD1|TRBV4-2|-|TRBJ1-1
CASRRDRDSRAFF
TGTGCCAGCAGACGCGACAGGGATAGTCGAGCTTTCTTT